This T cell receptor (beta chain) was sequenced in a study of tumor-infiltrating lymphocytes in oesophageal squamous cell carcinoma. TCRdb reprocessed the PCR reads with MiXCR, giving one entry per CDR3 protein. The sample includes fewer than 20,000 distinct CDR3 sequences, 35% to 50% of them seen just once. Germline CDR1 SGHVS, CDR2 FQNEAQ. CDR3 size: 14 residues. This clonotype has more than one count but fewer than ten. The germline gene is not matched at one end of the junction; a read error may be the cause. Sequenced sample: normal esophageal tissue next to the tumor. The sequence came from a male donor with esophageal squamous cell carcinoma. The chain carries TRBV7-8 and TRBJ2-7; 8 bases fit TRBD1. CDR3 DNA sequence: TGTGCCAGAAGCTTAGGAGGGACAGGCTACGAGCAGTACTTC. Encoded protein: CARSLGGTGYEQYF.